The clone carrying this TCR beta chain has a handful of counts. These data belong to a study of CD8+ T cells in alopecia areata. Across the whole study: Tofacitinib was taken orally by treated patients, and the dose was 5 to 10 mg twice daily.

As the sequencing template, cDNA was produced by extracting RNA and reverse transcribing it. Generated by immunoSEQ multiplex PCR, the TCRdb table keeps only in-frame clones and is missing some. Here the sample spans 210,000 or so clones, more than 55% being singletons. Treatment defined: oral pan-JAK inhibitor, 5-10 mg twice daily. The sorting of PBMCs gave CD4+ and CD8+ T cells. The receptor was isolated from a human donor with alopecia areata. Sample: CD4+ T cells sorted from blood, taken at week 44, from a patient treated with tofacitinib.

This CDR3 is CASTPSGSSYEQYF. In DNA, the CDR3 is TGTGCCAGCACCCCTAGCGGGAGCTCCTACGAGCAGTACTTC. This chain uses TRBV6-1 with TRBJ2-7; 10 bases fit TRBD2. CDR3 length: 14 amino acids. Trimming at V came to 7 bases and at J to 0 bases, leaving 3 bases not matched to a gene. The germline CDR1 and CDR2 sequences are MNHNS and SASEGT.